This TCR beta chain is from a study of blood T cell repertoires in COVID-19. Study details: COVID-19 samples collected from the United States, Italy and Spain covered acute and convalescent phases.

Measured with immunoSEQ multiplex PCR; TCRdb has only the in-frame clones, and not every one. The table shows roughly 88,000 clones, with approximately 88% occurring only once. The CDR3 loop spans 14 amino acids. Germline V gene lookup returns CDR1 MNHEY and CDR2 SVGEGT. The J segment lost 8 bases and the V segment lost 2 bases, leaving 1 base of the junction unmatched. The chain couples TRBV6-2 or TRBV6-3 to TRBJ2-1, with 12 bases identical to TRBD2. The receptor's source is a woman in her sixties or seventies with COVID-19, enrolled during active disease. The source material was peripheral blood. CDR3 nucleotides: TGTGCCAGCAGTTACGCTAGCGGGGGGGATGAGCAGTTCTTC. Protein: CASSYASGGDEQFF.